The T cell receptor (beta chain) under discussion was sequenced for a study of Tregs in tolerant kidney transplant recipients. With regard to this clone: Its antigen remains unknown.

CDR1 and CDR2 from the germline V gene are MNHNY and SVGAGI (reference sequence). V lost 5 bases and J lost 2; bases outside the gene matches: 4. CDR3 size: 16 residues. Unstimulated regulatory T cells (CD4+CD25+CD127-), CD4+CD25- non-regulatory cells, CD4 and CD8 cells were FACS-sorted from thawed PBMCs. The table came from immunoSEQ multiplex PCR; TCRdb's copy has only in-frame clones and leaves some out. The sample has 100,000 to 150,000 clones; 92% are singletons. Study-level findings and limits: Few patients were studied, so findings need validation in larger groups.

The TCR sequence derives from a human donor in good health. The sample was CD4+ T cells from blood. The V gene is TRBV6-6, the J gene TRBJ2-5; 14 bases agree with TRBD2. The CDR3 protein is CASSRGTSGGQETQYF. In DNA form, the CDR3 reads TGTGCCAGCAGTCGGGGGACTAGCGGGGGTCAAGAGACCCAGTACTTC.